The 20 T cell receptor beta chains reported below all come from one sample, sequenced in a study of blood T cell repertoires in COVID-19 (dated by TCRdb to 2018 to 2020). Library preparation used the immunoSEQ multiplex PCR assay. TCRdb took this table from immuneACCESS and kept in-frame rearrangements with V and J called. Such tables lack part of the clones; where checked against another copy, unresolved V genes explain under half of the gap, and the rest is unexplained. A total of 45,000 to 60,000 clones appear in this sample, 78% of them only once. The ten largest clonotypes hold under 6.5% of the sample. The specimen sequenced was PBMCs or T cells enriched from blood (not recorded which). These receptors were obtained from a woman between 50 and 59 years old with acute COVID-19.

The chain recombines TRBV29-1 with TRBJ2-1; D perhaps matches TRBD1 (7 bases). The length of the CDR3 is 14 residues. The ends were cut back, 8 bases at V and 7 bases at J, with 21 bases in the middle. The germline V gene encodes CDR1 SQVTM and CDR2 ANQGSEA. The DNA for the CDR3 is TGCAGCTCAAGGGGGCAGGGGACTGTGAATGAGCAGTTCTTC. Its translation is CSSRGQGTVNEQFF.

CDR3 protein: CASSLGDREDSYEQYF. In nucleotides, the CDR3 is TGCGCCAGCAGCTTGGGCGACAGGGAAGATTCCTACGAGCAGTACTTC. The V and J genes are TRBV5-1 and TRBJ2-7; 7 nucleotides line up with TRBD1. Trimming removed 0 bases from V and 1 base from J; junction bases left unmatched: 7. Germline loops: CDR1 SGHRS, CDR2 YFSETQ. CDR3 length: 16 residues.

The chain has TRBV27 and TRBJ2-5; possibly TRBD2 for D (6 bases). The CDR3 runs 12 residues. Germline V lookup: CDR1 MNHEY, CDR2 SMNVEV (reference sequence). V lost 6 bases to trimming and J lost 7 bases, with 12 bases between them. DNA of the CDR3: TGTGCCAGCAGCTATCCGCGGGGGACCCAGTACTTC. Translated: CASSYPRGTQYF.

The V and J genes are TRBV3-1 (or the pseudogene TRBV3-2) and TRBJ2-2; 10 bases map to TRBD2. CDR1 and CDR2 (germline): LGHDT, YNNKEL (reference sequence). This CDR3 spans 17 amino acids. V lost 6 bases to trimming and J lost 7 bases; unmatched junction nucleotides: 14. The CDR3 sequence is CASSPDSSGGADGELFF. DNA of the CDR3: TGTGCCAGCAGTCCAGACTCTAGCGGGGGAGCCGACGGGGAGCTGTTTTTT.

This chain links TRBV9 with TRBJ1-1, with D uncertain. The ends were cut back, 0 bases at V and 4 bases at J, with 10 bases in the middle. The CDR3 is 14 amino acids. CDR1 and CDR2 from the germline V gene are SGDLS and YYNGEE. CDR3 bases: TGTGCCAGCAGCGTAGCAGCGAGTCCCACTGAAGCTTTCTTT. Protein product: CASSVAASPTEAFF.

The rearrangement joins TRBV7-3 to TRBJ1-2; TRBD1 aligns across 10 bases. Germline CDR1 reads SGHTA; CDR2 reads FQGTGA. The CDR3 has 13 residues. The V gene end was trimmed by 5 bases and the J gene end by 6 bases; junction bases not matched to a gene: 3. The CDR3 DNA reads TGTGCCAGCAGCCTCGACAGGGGGCATGGCTACACCTTC. Amino acids: CASSLDRGHGYTF.

This rearrangement joins TRBV4-2 to TRBJ2-5, with TRBD1 identical over 9 bases. J gave up 4 bases and V 4 bases, and 4 bases lay outside the gene matches. CDR1 LGHNA and CDR2 YNFKEQ come from the germline V gene. The CDR3 totals 14 residues. The CDR3 region is CASSRQGERETQYF. The CDR3 DNA is TGTGCCAGCAGCCGACAGGGGGAGCGAGAGACCCAGTACTTC.

The V and J genes are TRBV7-9 and TRBJ1-5; 9 nucleotides match TRBD1. The junction had 6 bases not matched to a gene; V was cut back by 5 bases and J by 4 bases. CDR3 length: 15 residues. In germline, CDR1 is SEHNR, CDR2 FQNEAQ (reference sequence). The CDR3 coding sequence is TGTGCCAGCAGCGAACAGGGGGCAAGTAATCAGCCCCAGCATTTT. Amino acids: CASSEQGASNQPQHF.

The chain has TRBV9 and TRBJ1-1; perhaps TRBD1 as D (6 bases). The V gene lost 0 bases and the J gene lost 1 base, with 7 bases spanning the gap. This CDR3 has 14 residues. The germline V gene encodes CDR1 SGDLS and CDR2 YYNGEE. The CDR3 DNA reads TGTGCCAGCAGCGTAGGACAGGCGAACACTGAAGCTTTCTTT. This translates into CASSVGQANTEAFF.

In this sample, this clone turned up a few times. This chain connects TRBV10-3 to TRBJ2-5; D is unclear. The CDR3 length is 11 residues. Germline lookup yields CDR1 ENHRY and CDR2 SYGVKD. Trimming removed 8 bases from V and 5 bases from J, with 9 bases in between. CDR3 DNA sequence: TGTGCCATCCAGGATATGGAGACCCAGTACTTC. Its translation: CAIQDMETQYF.

This clone was found a few times. This sequence joins TRBV2 and TRBJ1-6; 7 bases fit TRBD1. The germline V gene encodes CDR1 SNHLY and CDR2 FYNNEI. J gave up 0 bases and V 5 bases, and 4 bases lay outside the gene matches. The CDR3 is 16 residues long. The CDR3 loop reads CASSLQGSSYNSPLHF. The CDR3 nucleotides read TGTGCCAGCAGTTTACAGGGGAGCTCCTATAATTCACCCCTCCACTTT.

This chain uses TRBV5-1 with TRBJ2-2, with 9 bases identical to TRBD1. V gave up 1 base and J gave up 4 bases; unmatched junction bases: 14. CDR1 is SGHRS and CDR2 is YFSETQ in the germline V gene. This CDR3 spans 19 amino acids. The CDR3 nucleotides read TGCGCCAGCAGCTTGCTACCCCCGGGACAGGGTTTAGGCACCGGGGAGCTGTTTTTT. It translates to CASSLLPPGQGLGTGELFF. The full variable domain, with the rest looked up from reference TRBV5-1 and TRBJ2-2, is KAGVTQTPRYLIKTRGQQVTLSCSPISGHRSVSWYQQTPGQGLQFLFEYFSETQRNKGNFPGRFSGRQFSNSRSEMNVSTLELGDSALYLCASSLLPPGQGLGTGELFFGEGSRLTVL.

J is TRBJ2-1 and V is TRBV3-1 (or the pseudogene TRBV3-2); 7 bases map to TRBD1. The CDR3 has 15 amino acids. Unmatched junction bases numbered 6, after V lost 4 bases and J lost 3 bases. Germline V gives CDR1 LGHDT, CDR2 YNNKEL (reference sequence). The CDR3 loop reads CASSLQGPLYNEQFF. CDR3 nucleotides: TGTGCCAGCAGCCTACAGGGGCCCCTCTACAATGAGCAGTTCTTC.

The chain combines TRBV13 with TRBJ1-4; D is uncertain. CDR1 is PRHDT, CDR2 FYEKMQ, per germline (reference sequence). CDR3 length: 13 residues. V shed 1 base and J shed 6 bases, with 6 bases lying between them. CDR3 sequence (DNA): TGTGCCAGCAGCTTAGACAGAGATGAAAAACTGTTTTTT. This codes for CASSLDRDEKLFF.

J is TRBJ2-1 and V is TRBV27, with 9 bases fitting TRBD2. Per the germline V gene, CDR1 is MNHEY and CDR2 is SMNVEV (reference sequence). The V segment lost 9 bases and the J segment 6 bases; nucleotides outside the gene matches: 33. This CDR3 has 22 amino acids. In DNA form, the CDR3 reads TGTGCCAGGAGGGCAACCCCCGGTGAGGTCCTAGCGGGGACTAGATATTTCAATGAGCAGTTCTTC. Translating gives CARRATPGEVLAGTRYFNEQFF.

The chain combines TRBV13 with TRBJ2-5; tentatively, D is TRBD1 (8 bases). CDR1 is PRHDT, CDR2 FYEKMQ, per germline (reference sequence). The V gene lost 5 bases and the J gene lost 2 bases, with 18 bases spanning the gap. The CDR3 is made up of 16 amino acids. In nucleotides, the CDR3 is TGTGCCAGCAGCCACAGGGGGGGCCCTCCACAAGAGACCCAGTACTTC. Translation: CASSHRGGPPQETQYF. Full variable domain (missing parts from reference TRBV13 and TRBJ2-5): AAGVIQSPRHLIKEKRETATLKCYPIPRHDTVYWYQQGPGQDPQFLISFYEKMQSDKGSIPDRFSAQQFSDYHSELNMSSLELGDSALYFCASSHRGGPPQETQYFGPGTRLLVL.

This clone came up a few times. J is TRBJ1-6 and V is TRBV27, with D perhaps matching TRBD1 (5 bases). The CDR3 length is 14 residues. V shed 3 bases and J shed 11 bases, with 14 bases lying between them. From germline, CDR1 is MNHEY and CDR2 SMNVEV (reference sequence). CDR3 bases: TGTGCCAGCAGTTTCGGGGGAAACCTGCCACCCCTCCACTTT. It is translated as CASSFGGNLPPLHF.

This sequence joins TRBV6-2 or TRBV6-3 and TRBJ2-3; 9 bases fit TRBD2. Germline V gene data show CDR1 as MNHEY and CDR2 as SVGEGT. CDR3 length equals 16 residues. Trimming at V came to 3 bases and at J to 2 bases, leaving 6 bases not matched to a gene. In nucleotides, the CDR3 is TGTGCCAGCAGTTATGGGAGCGGGGGGACCACAGATACGCAGTATTTT. Its translation is CASSYGSGGTTDTQYF.

This rearrangement joins TRBV4-1 to TRBJ1-2, with D unclear. This CDR3 contains 16 residues. V lost 0 bases and J lost 5, with 16 bases in between. Germline V gene lookup returns CDR1 MGHRA and CDR2 YSYEKL. The CDR3, as DNA: TGCGCCAGCAGCCAAGATTGGACCGCCTGGAGGTATGGCTACACCTTC. It yields the protein CASSQDWTAWRYGYTF.

The V call is TRBV6-5, the J call TRBJ1-1; the D is unclear. Germline V gives CDR1 MNHEY, CDR2 SVGAGI. This CDR3 has 14 residues. The V end lost 6 bases, the J end lost 0 bases, and 11 bases lay between the germline ends. This CDR3 is CASSPSIVNTEAFF. The CDR3 coding sequence is TGTGCCAGCAGCCCGAGCATAGTGAACACTGAAGCTTTCTTT.